This T cell receptor (beta chain) comes out of a study of identical twins. The CDR3 contains 16 residues. Germline CDR1 reads LGHNA; CDR2 reads YNFKEQ. V shed 0 bases, J shed 6 bases, and the junction held 8 bases outside the gene matches. A remark on this clonotype: Its matching antigen is unknown.

Study results and caveats: Out-of-frame TCR alpha sharing observed in monozygotic twins exceeded model estimates. While abundant cord blood beta clonotypes carried fewer insertions, memory repertoires showed no such pattern.

Template switching supplied a universal primer site; unique molecular identifiers were carried on the cDNA. TCRdb called the 5' RACE reads again in MiXCR, with one record for every CDR3 protein. The sample lists hundreds of thousands of distinct CDR3 sequences, roughly 7% occurring once. The same sample was also used in a study of yellow fever vaccine responses in identical twins. From that study: Reported findings indicate that twins' vaccine T cell responses seemed partially convergent, partially personalized.

This TCR was recovered from a young woman in good health. Source material: memory (CD45RO+) T cells sorted from blood. The V call is TRBV4-2, the J call TRBJ2-3, with 8 bases that match TRBD2. DNA of the CDR3: TGTGCCAGCAGCCAAGAAATGGGACTAGTGTCGGATACGCAGTATTTT. Protein sequence: CASSQEMGLVSDTQYF.